This TCR beta chain was sequenced during a study of blood T cell repertoires in COVID-19. Study overall: The origin of the acute and convalescent COVID-19 samples was the United States, Italy and Spain.

In the study's own analysis: The authors estimated nucleated cell counts from reference gene primer amplification. Profiled with immunoSEQ multiplex PCR; TCRdb holds only in-frame clones, not every one. V, J and clone size are taken as reported in that table, and D and trimming were inferred from the DNA itself. The repertoire holds about 290,000 clones, with about nine tenths as singletons. The V end was cut by 4 bases, the J end by 0 bases, with 10 bases between. CDR3 length equals 15 residues. CDR1 is SNHLY and CDR2 is FYNNEI in the germline V gene. The sequence was collected from a woman aged 25-40 years with COVID-19, enrolled during active disease. Input material: peripheral blood. The rearrangement uses TRBV2 and TRBJ1-5; no definite D call. CDR3 loop: CASSVFADSNQPQHF. The CDR3 nucleotides are TGTGCCAGCAGTGTTTTCGCGGATAGCAATCAGCCCCAGCATTTT.